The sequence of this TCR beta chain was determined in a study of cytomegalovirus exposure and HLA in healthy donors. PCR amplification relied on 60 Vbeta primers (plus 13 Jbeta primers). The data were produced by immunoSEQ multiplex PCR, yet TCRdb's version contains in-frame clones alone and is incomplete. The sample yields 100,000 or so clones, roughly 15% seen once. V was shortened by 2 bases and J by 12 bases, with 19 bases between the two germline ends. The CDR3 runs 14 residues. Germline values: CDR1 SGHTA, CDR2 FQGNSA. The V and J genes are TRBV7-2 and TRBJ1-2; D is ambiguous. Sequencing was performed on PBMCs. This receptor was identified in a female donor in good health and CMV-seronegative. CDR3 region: CASSLSVASPSHTF. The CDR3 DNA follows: TGTGCCAGCAGCTTAAGCGTAGCCTCACCCTCCCACACCTTC.